This TCR beta chain is drawn from a study of cytomegalovirus exposure and HLA in healthy donors. General study results and limits: In a later analysis, V- and J-gene trimming of beta chains associated with a DCLRE1C missense variant, replicated independently.

Both 60 Vbeta primers and 13 Jbeta primers went into the PCR. TCRdb keeps only in-frame clones here, not all; method: immunoSEQ multiplex PCR. The sample carries 170,000 or so clones, roughly four fifths recorded once. Trimming at V came to 3 bases and at J to 0 bases, leaving 6 bases not matched to a gene. CDR1 and CDR2 (germline): KGHSH, LQKENI. This CDR3 has 16 residues. Worth noting for this clone: Its specificity is not known.

This chain joins TRBV18 and TRBJ1-1; 8 positions agree with TRBD1. The sample comprised PBMCs. This receptor was taken from a girl aged 10 to 17 in good health and CMV-seropositive. CDR3 protein: CASSPQGAGMNTEAFF. DNA of the CDR3: TGTGCCAGCTCACCGCAGGGGGCGGGCATGAACACTGAAGCTTTCTTT.